Shown below are 28 T cell receptor beta chains from a single sample sequenced in a study of blood T cell repertoires in COVID-19. Generated by immunoSEQ multiplex PCR, the TCRdb table keeps only in-frame clones and is missing some. The sample carries about 360,000 clones, around 86% recorded once. Sequenced: peripheral blood. Receptors originate from a human donor in a cohort sampled during active COVID-19.

This clone was seen a handful of times. V usage is TRBV5-6 and J usage is TRBJ2-2, with TRBD1 as a possible D gene (6 bases). CDR3 size: 16 residues. Germline CDR1 SGHDT, CDR2 YYEEEE. The V and J ends lost 0 bases and 5 bases respectively, with 14 bases between them. CDR3 in amino acids: CASSLVRTAPTGELFF. The CDR3 DNA sequence: TGTGCCAGCAGCTTGGTGCGGACAGCACCAACCGGGGAGCTGTTTTTT.

This CDR3 reads CATSREGRPYSNQPQHF. DNA for the CDR3: TGTGCCACCAGCAGAGAGGGCAGGCCCTATAGCAATCAGCCCCAGCATTTT. The gene calls are TRBV15 and TRBJ1-5; D gene unclear. The CDR3 runs 17 residues. V was clipped by 0 bases and J by 0 bases, with 12 bases between them. Germline-derived CDR1 and CDR2 are LNHNV and YYDKDF (reference sequence).

The genes are TRBV5-1 and TRBJ1-1, with D unclear. Germline lookup yields CDR1 SGHRS and CDR2 YFSETQ. V was cut by 4 bases and J by 3 bases, with 16 bases left in between. The CDR3 is 15 amino acids. CDR3 residues: CASSPREGQDTEAFF. As DNA, the CDR3 is TGCGCCAGCAGCCCAAGGGAGGGTCAGGACACTGAAGCTTTCTTT. Looking up the rest from reference TRBV5-1 and TRBJ1-1 gives the full variable domain: KAGVTQTPRYLIKTRGQQVTLSCSPISGHRSVSWYQQTPGQGLQFLFEYFSETQRNKGNFPGRFSGRQFSNSRSEMNVSTLELGDSALYLCASSPREGQDTEAFFGQGTRLTVV.

V gene TRBV3-1 (or the pseudogene TRBV3-2) combines with J gene TRBJ2-1; TRBD2 matches 8 bases. The V segment lost 4 bases and the J segment 0 bases; nucleotides outside the gene matches: 5. This CDR3 region has 16 residues. Germline V gene data show CDR1 as LGHDT and CDR2 as YNNKEL (reference sequence). CDR3 sequence (DNA): TGTGCCAGCAGCCCGAGCGGGGGAAGCTCCTACAATGAGCAGTTCTTC. This translates into CASSPSGGSSYNEQFF.

The genes are TRBV5-4 and TRBJ2-1; no firm D call. V was pared by 0 bases and J by 0 bases, with 13 bases between. This CDR3 region has 17 residues. Germline lookup yields CDR1 SGHNT and CDR2 YYREEE (reference sequence). DNA of the CDR3: TGTGCCAGCAGCTTGGGACTCCTATTTAGCTCCTACAATGAGCAGTTCTTC. Residues: CASSLGLLFSSYNEQFF. The entire variable domain, with the rest obtained from reference TRBV5-4 and TRBJ2-1, is as follows: ETGVTQSPTHLIKTRGQQVTLRCSSQSGHNTVSWYQQALGQGPQFIFQYYREEENGRGNFPPRFSGLQFPNYSSELNVNALELDDSALYLCASSLGLLFSSYNEQFFGPGTRLTVL.

This chain links TRBV19 with TRBJ1-2, with 7 bases that match TRBD1. CDR1 LNHDA and CDR2 SQIVND come from the germline V gene (reference sequence). The CDR3 is made up of 16 amino acids. The ends lost 2 bases at V and 4 bases at J; junction bases unmatched: 10. CDR3 in amino acids: CASSISRDSGSYGYTF. In nucleotides, the CDR3 is TGTGCCAGTAGTATAAGCCGGGACAGTGGATCCTATGGCTACACCTTC.

The CDR3 nucleotides are TGTGCCAGTAGTACTAGCGGCGTTTACGAGCAGTACTTC. As protein: CASSTSGVYEQYF. The rearrangement uses TRBV19 and TRBJ2-7, with 7 bases aligning to TRBD2. This CDR3 is 13 amino acids long. Germline V gene sequence: CDR1 LNHDA, CDR2 SQIVND (reference sequence). Trimming removed 4 bases from V and 4 bases from J; junction bases left unmatched: 4.

The rearrangement uses TRBV6-5 and TRBJ1-2; D perhaps matches TRBD1 (5 bases). Between the trimmed V and J ends, which lost 6 bases and 6 bases, there was a span of 14 bases. This CDR3 has 13 residues. CDR1 is MNHEY, CDR2 SVGAGI, per germline. The CDR3 here is CASRTQQANGYTF. The CDR3 nucleotides read TGTGCCAGCAGGACTCAACAGGCAAATGGCTACACCTTC.

A few counts support this clone. The chain uses TRBV6-4 and TRBJ1-1, with TRBD1 matching over 9 bases. V shed 5 bases and J 3 bases; nucleotides not matched to a gene: 16. Per the germline V gene, CDR1 is MRHNA and CDR2 is SNTAGT. This CDR3 is built from 18 residues. CDR3: CASSLKGQGPRFDTEAFF. The CDR3 region has the DNA TGTGCCAGCAGTCTCAAGGGACAGGGCCCCCGGTTCGACACTGAAGCTTTCTTT.

The chain joins TRBV5-1 to TRBJ1-4, with 9 bases lining up with TRBD1. Per germline, CDR1 SGHRS and CDR2 YFSETQ. Losses at the gene ends were 4 bases for V and 1 base for J; bases not matched to a gene: 14. The CDR3 is 19 amino acids. CDR3 sequence reads: CASSLRAGTGIITNEKLFF. In DNA form, the CDR3 reads TGCGCCAGCAGCCTCCGCGCCGGGACAGGGATTATAACTAATGAAAAACTGTTTTTT.

The genes are TRBV19 and TRBJ1-1; D ambiguous. The CDR3 extends over 13 amino acids. Looked up from germline, CDR1 is LNHDA and CDR2 is SQIVND (reference sequence). Trimming took 5 bases from V and 3 from J, leaving 10 bases between them. CDR3 bases: TGTGCCAGTAGTGAGGGCAGGCACACTGAAGCTTTCTTT. Translating it yields CASSEGRHTEAFF.

V gene TRBV30 combines with J gene TRBJ2-3; 9 bases line up with TRBD2. Germline-derived CDR1 and CDR2 are GTSNPN and SVGIG (reference sequence). CDR3 length equals 18 residues. V trimming: 3 bases; J trimming: 1 base; junction bases outside the gene matches: 14. Here the CDR3 DNA reads TGTGCCTGGAGCACTCTACCTCCCTTAGCGGGGGGCACAGATACGCAGTATTTT. Translation gives CAWSTLPPLAGGTDTQYF.

In nucleotides, the CDR3 is TGTGCCAGCAGCTTGGTCCGGGGGGGCTACAATGAGCAGTTCTTC. As protein: CASSLVRGGYNEQFF. The genes are TRBV5-4 and TRBJ2-1; 8 positions agree with TRBD2. Trimming removed 0 bases from V and 3 bases from J; junction bases left unmatched: 2. This CDR3 contains 15 residues. Germline V gene sequence: CDR1 SGHNT, CDR2 YYREEE (reference sequence).

The chain couples TRBV7-9 to TRBJ1-3; possible D gene TRBD1, 6 bases. V lost 5 bases and J lost 4, with 15 bases in between. Germline CDR1 reads SEHNR; CDR2 reads FQNEAQ (reference sequence). This CDR3 is built from 15 residues. The chain's CDR3 is CASSPPGGRGNTIYF. The CDR3, as DNA: TGTGCCAGCAGCCCGCCGGGGGGGCGAGGAAACACCATATATTTT.

As regards this clone: A junction end diverges from the germline sequence, so it may reflect a read error. The chain recombines TRBV28 with TRBJ1-5; a possible D gene is TRBD1 (6 bases). From germline, CDR1 is MDHEN and CDR2 SYDVKM. The CDR3 is 14 amino acids. CDR3 sequence: CASSPRQDHHPQHF. DNA for the CDR3: TGTGCCAGCAGCCCCCGACAGGACCATCATCCCCAGCATTTT. The full variable domain, in which reference TRBV28 and TRBJ1-5 provide the parts outside the CDR3, is DVKVTQSSRYLVKRTGEKVFLECVQDMDHENMFWYRQDPGLGLRLIYFSYDVKMKEKGDIPEGYSVSREKKERFSLILESASTNQTSMYLCASSPRQDHHPQHFGDGTRLSIL.

The chain joins TRBV30 to TRBJ2-5; 8 bases line up with TRBD2. Germline CDR1 is GTSNPN and CDR2 is SVGIG (reference sequence). The CDR3 runs to 20 residues. The V and J ends lost 0 bases and 3 bases, in that order; junction bases with no gene match: 21. CDR3 DNA: TGTGCCTGGAGTGTACGTTCGAGGAAGGACCTGGGACTAGGTGAAGAGACCCAGTACTTC. Its translation is CAWSVRSRKDLGLGEETQYF.

This chain joins TRBV5-4 and TRBJ2-5; 8 positions agree with TRBD2. The V gene end was trimmed by 2 bases and the J gene end by 3 bases; junction bases not matched to a gene: 6. Looked up from germline, CDR1 is SGHNT and CDR2 is YYREEE (reference sequence). This CDR3 contains 15 residues. The CDR3 DNA reads as TGTGCCAGCAGCTTCGGTGCGGGGGGTGAAGAGACCCAGTACTTC. Translated: CASSFGAGGEETQYF.

The rearrangement joins TRBV12-3 or TRBV12-4 to TRBJ1-2; D possibly corresponds to TRBD1 (5 bases). The germline V and J ends were trimmed by 5 bases and 4 bases, with 11 bases remaining between them. The CDR3 runs 13 residues. CDR3 region: CASSQGEGYGYTF. For the CDR3, the DNA is TGTGCCAGCAGTCAAGGGGAGGGCTATGGCTACACCTTC.

The chain recombines TRBV3-1 (or the pseudogene TRBV3-2) with TRBJ2-1; possible D gene TRBD2, 6 bases. The CDR3 is made up of 13 amino acids. Between the trimmed V and J ends, which lost 7 bases and 3 bases, there was a span of 10 bases. From germline, CDR1 is LGHDT and CDR2 YNNKEL (reference sequence). In nucleotides, the CDR3 is TGTGCCAGCACTGCGGGGTACTACAATGAGCAGTTCTTC. Translating it yields CASTAGYYNEQFF.

The genes are TRBV28 and TRBJ1-1; D not certain. Trimming cost V 4 bases and J 2 bases, with 8 bases left between them. Germline V lookup: CDR1 MDHEN, CDR2 SYDVKM. CDR3 length: 13 amino acids. The CDR3 sequence: CASSSGINTEAFF. The CDR3 DNA reads TGTGCCAGCAGTTCGGGGATTAACACTGAAGCTTTCTTT. The full variable domain, its missing parts supplied by reference TRBV28 and TRBJ1-1, is DVKVTQSSRYLVKRTGEKVFLECVQDMDHENMFWYRQDPGLGLRLIYFSYDVKMKEKGDIPEGYSVSREKKERFSLILESASTNQTSMYLCASSSGINTEAFFGQGTRLTVV.

The CDR3 region is CASGGLVNEQFF. The DNA for the CDR3 is TGTGCTTCGGGAGGGCTAGTCAATGAGCAGTTCTTC. The chain recombines TRBV19 with TRBJ2-1, with TRBD2 identical over 8 bases. The CDR3 has 12 residues. CDR1 and CDR2 from the germline V gene are LNHDA and SQIVND (reference sequence). The variable domain in full, completed from reference TRBV19 and TRBJ2-1, reads DGGITQSPKYLFRKEGQNVTLSCEQNLNHDAMYWYRQDPGQGLRLIYYSQIVNDFQKGDIAEGYSVSREKKESFPLTVTSAQKNPTAFYLCASGGLVNEQFFGPGTRLTVL.

The chain joins TRBV7-9 to TRBJ1-6; D uncertain. V lost 5 bases, J lost 10 bases, and 15 bases lay in between. Germline CDR1 reads SEHNR; CDR2 reads FQNEAQ (reference sequence). CDR3 size: 14 residues. CDR3 nucleotides: TGTGCCAGCAGCAACCGGGATCTGGGGTCACCCCTCCACTTT. Protein: CASSNRDLGSPLHF.

This clone was observed once. The chain is built from TRBV6-6 and TRBJ2-1; 8 positions match TRBD2. The CDR3 is made up of 15 amino acids. With 9 bases clipped from V and 7 bases from J, the junction kept 14 bases outside the gene matches. Germline V CDR1 and CDR2: MNHNY, SVGAGI (reference sequence). The CDR3 DNA follows: TGTGCCAGTAGAGAACGGGGGGGCCTGAGGAATGAGCAGTTCTTC. This encodes CASRERGGLRNEQFF.

The chain combines TRBV11-1 with TRBJ1-2; D is ambiguous. The germline V gene encodes CDR1 SGHAT and CDR2 FQDESV (reference sequence). This CDR3 is 15 amino acids long. V lost 5 bases and J 3 bases, leaving 16 bases between the germline ends. CDR3 nucleotide sequence: TGTGCCAGCAGCAAGCCACGGTTGTTTGACTATGGCTACACCTTC. This translates into CASSKPRLFDYGYTF.

The rearrangement uses TRBV2 and TRBJ2-7, with 8 bases that match TRBD1. This CDR3 contains 15 residues. The ends lost 8 bases at V and 6 bases at J; junction bases unmatched: 15. CDR1 is SNHLY, CDR2 FYNNEI, per germline. CDR3 sequence (DNA): TGTGCCAGCGGGGATAACCACAGGGGGGCAGGCGAGCAGTACTTC. It translates to CASGDNHRGAGEQYF. The variable domain in full, completed from reference TRBV2 and TRBJ2-7, reads EPEVTQTPSHQVTQMGQEVILRCVPISNHLYFYWYRQILGQKVEFLVSFYNNEISEKSEIFDDQFSVERPDGSNFTLKIRSTKLEDSAMYFCASGDNHRGAGEQYFGPGTRLTVT.

The rearrangement uses TRBV14 and TRBJ2-1, with 7 bases that match TRBD2. The CDR3 loop spans 23 amino acids. V dropped 4 bases and J dropped 0; count of bases not matched to a gene: 27. Germline CDR1 reads SGHDN; CDR2 reads FVKESK. The CDR3 region is CASSPPASGPLGPFITSYNEQFF. The DNA for the CDR3 is TGTGCCAGCAGCCCTCCAGCTAGCGGACCTTTGGGGCCTTTTATTACCTCCTACAATGAGCAGTTCTTC.

This chain connects TRBV6-5 to TRBJ2-1, with a possible D match to TRBD2 (5 bases). CDR3 length: 11 residues. The ends were cut back, 9 bases at V and 10 bases at J, with 13 bases in the middle. Germline V CDR1 and CDR2: MNHEY, SVGAGI. The CDR3 loop is CASPAGREQFF. The CDR3 coding sequence is TGTGCCAGTCCGGCGGGTAGAGAGCAGTTCTTC.

The V and J genes are TRBV7-2 and TRBJ1-5; 9 bases line up with TRBD1. The ends lost 3 bases at V and 4 bases at J; junction bases unmatched: 4. Germline CDR1 SGHTA, CDR2 FQGNSA. CDR3 length: 15 residues. CDR3 nucleotides: TGTGCCAGCAGCTTTCGTGGACAGGGGAATCAGCCCCAGCATTTT. It translates to CASSFRGQGNQPQHF.